This TCR beta chain was sequenced for a study of blood T cell repertoires in COVID-19. As for the study in general: T cells, B-cell-depleted T cells, or PBMCs supplied cDNA or gDNA.

After removal of 1 base from V and 6 bases from J, the junction contained 3 bases not matched to a gene. Germline assignment: CDR1 SGHDT and CDR2 YYEEEE. The CDR3 runs to 14 residues. Measured with immunoSEQ multiplex PCR; TCRdb has only the in-frame clones, and not every one. Of 400,000 to 450,000 clones in the sample, roughly 89% were seen once. Seattle cases were enrolled at active infection and followed longitudinally. Source material: peripheral blood. The receptor comes from a man aged 18-30 years with COVID-19, enrolled during active disease. This sequence joins TRBV5-6 and TRBJ1-5; 8 nucleotides line up with TRBD1. The CDR3 nucleotides are TGTGCCAGCAGCTTGACAGGGGGGACTCAGCCCCAGCATTTT. Translation gives CASSLTGGTQPQHF.